These T cell receptor beta chains were read from a single sample in a study of T cells after yellow fever vaccination. From the 5' RACE reads, TCRdb called clonotypes with MiXCR, one entry per CDR3 protein. The sample contains approximately 70,000 distinct CDR3 sequences, less than 8.5% of which appear only once. The sample in question was CD8+ T cells sorted from PBMCs, obtained approximately 40 days after the first yellow fever vaccination. These receptors originate from a man younger than 30 who received the YFV17D yellow fever vaccine. The CDR3 runs from the conserved cysteine through the conserved F or W. The D gene is left open where the match is weak. For some rows the clone size is stated as once, few or many, or as a class when expanded; others skip it.

-	TRBJ2-3	few	13	TRBV6-1	TGTGCCAGCAGTGAAGTGGACACAGATACGCAGTATTTT	CASSEVDTDTQYF
-	TRBJ2-7	many	16	TRBV4-2	TGTGCCAGCAGCCAAGATGCGCAGGGCGGATTCTACGAGCAGTACTTC	CASSQDAQGGFYEQYF
TRBD1	TRBJ2-5	many	18	TRBV4-2	TGTGCCAGCAGCCACCAAGCCTCCGGGACAGGGCTTGTAGAGACCCAGTACTTC	CASSHQASGTGLVETQYF
TRBD1	TRBJ1-1	many	15	TRBV5-1	TGCGCCAGCAGCTTCGCGGGACAGCAGAACACTGAAGCTTTCTTT	CASSFAGQQNTEAFF
-	TRBJ2-1	-	14	TRBV5-1	TGCGCCAGCAACGAGATTTTACAGGGTAATGAGCAGTTCTTC	CASNEILQGNEQFF
TRBD1	TRBJ1-1	many	15	TRBV7-6	TGTGCCAGCAGCTTAGAGGCAGGGGGCATCACTGAAGCTTTCTTT	CASSLEAGGITEAFF
TRBD2	TRBJ2-2	many	19	TRBV5-6	TGTGCCAGCAGCTTTCTGACTAGCGGGGGTGCTCAGAACACCGGGGAGCTGTTTTTT	CASSFLTSGGAQNTGELFF
-	TRBJ1-4	few	15	TRBV7-6	TGTGCCAGCAGCCTCGAGCCCGGTGGGGGTGAAAAACTGTTTTTT	CASSLEPGGGEKLFF
-	TRBJ2-7	-	15	TRBV4-3	TGCGCCAGCAGCCAAGATCGGGGCCTGACTTTCGAGCAGTACTTC	CASSQDRGLTFEQYF
-	TRBJ2-3	few	15	TRBV29-1	TGCAGCGTCCCACCGGGCGGGGTTGTTCAAGATACGCAGTATTTT	CSVPPGGVVQDTQYF
-	TRBJ2-2	many	14	TRBV6-2/TRBV6-3	TGTGCCAGCAAGGGGGAATTTAACACCGGGGAGCTGTTTTTT	CASKGEFNTGELFF
-	TRBJ1-4	-	15	TRBV3-1	TGTGCCACCTCCCAAGAGGGGACCGTTGGCGAAAAACTGTTTTTT	CATSQEGTVGEKLFF
TRBD2	TRBJ2-5	-	14	TRBV5-8	TGTGCCAGCAGCTTGACGGGACTAAGGGAGACCCAGTACTTC	CASSLTGLRETQYF
-	TRBJ2-1	-	16	TRBV7-8	TGTGCCAGCTTACGGGCAGACCAGGCGTCCCTAAATGAGCAGTTCTTC	CASLRADQASLNEQFF
-	TRBJ1-1	many	13	TRBV28	TGTGCCAGCAGTCTGACAGTAACCACTGAAGCTTTCTTT	CASSLTVTTEAFF
TRBD1	TRBJ2-7	few	15	TRBV19	TGTGCCAGTAGCCCGGACAGGGGGCGAGAGTACGAGCAGTACTTC	CASSPDRGREYEQYF
-	TRBJ1-1	many	18	TRBV6-1	TGTGCCAGCAGTGAATTCATTTCTTTTAGGGCAGCGGACACTGAAGCTTTCTTT	CASSEFISFRAADTEAFF
-	TRBJ1-1	-	12	TRBV5-6	TGTGCCAGCAGCCCGAGTGGGGTCGGCGCTTTCTTT	CASSPSGVGAFF
TRBD1	TRBJ2-1	-	15	TRBV7-2	TGTGCCAGCAGCGAGGGGGACAGGGGGTGGAATGAGCAGTTCTTC	CASSEGDRGWNEQFF
TRBD2	TRBJ2-1	-	16	TRBV5-1	TGCGCCAGCAGGGGTCCCACTAGCGGGGTTAAGAATGAGCAGTTCTTC	CASRGPTSGVKNEQFF
TRBD2	TRBJ2-1	many	15	TRBV27	TGTGCCAGCACCTTTAGCGGGGGTTCTTACAATGAGCAGTTCTTC	CASTFSGGSYNEQFF
-	TRBJ2-2	many	13	TRBV6-1	TGTGCCAGCTGGCGGGGAGACACCGGGGAGCTGTTTTTT	CASWRGDTGELFF
-	TRBJ2-5	many	12	TRBV7-9	TGTGCCAGCAGCTTAGCGGTGGAGACCCAGTACTTC	CASSLAVETQYF
TRBD1	TRBJ1-1	-	14	TRBV29-1	TGCAGCGTTATGTTACAGGGGATGAACACTGAAGCTTTCTTT	CSVMLQGMNTEAFF
-	TRBJ2-1	many	15	TRBV4-3	TGCGCCAGCAGCCCTAGACTAGGAGGTGACGCGGAGCAGTTCTTC	CASSPRLGGDAEQFF
-	TRBJ2-7	many	13	TRBV29-1	TGCAGCGTTTTCACAGGATTCGCCTACGAGCAGTACTTC	CSVFTGFAYEQYF
-	TRBJ2-3	many	17	TRBV7-2	TGTGCCAGCAGCTTAGGGTTCCATAGGGGGGTTCGGGATACGCAGTATTTT	CASSLGFHRGVRDTQYF
-	TRBJ2-1	-	11	TRBV7-9	TGTGCCAGCAGCTCTAGACCTGAGCAGTTCTTC	CASSSRPEQFF
TRBD1	TRBJ2-5	few	18	TRBV6-1	TGTGCCAGCAGTGTGAACTACCCCCGGGACAGCTATGAAGAGACCCAGTACTTC	CASSVNYPRDSYEETQYF
TRBD2	TRBJ2-5	many	12	TRBV29-1	TGCAGCGCGGACGCGGGGGTAGAGACCCAGTACTTC	CSADAGVETQYF
-	TRBJ2-2	many	16	TRBV7-3	TGTGCCAGCAGGCTAGGGGGACTTCCCTACACCGGGGAGCTGTTTTTT	CASRLGGLPYTGELFF
TRBD1	TRBJ1-1	many	16	TRBV6-5	TGTGCCAGCAGTTACCCCCCGGACAGGGGTTACACTGAAGCTTTCTTT	CASSYPPDRGYTEAFF
-	TRBJ1-1	many	15	TRBV6-2/TRBV6-3	TGTGCCAGCAGTTCCCTGAGGGGGGATGGCACTGAAGCTTTCTTT	CASSSLRGDGTEAFF
-	TRBJ2-5	few	16	TRBV5-4	TGTGCCAGCAGCCCCTACTCCCGACCTAGGGAGGAGACCCAGTACTTC	CASSPYSRPREETQYF
-	TRBJ2-2	many	12	TRBV12-3/TRBV12-4	TGTGCCAGCAGTTGGGACACCGGGGAGCTGTTTTTT	CASSWDTGELFF
-	TRBJ2-7	many	13	TRBV12-3/TRBV12-4	TGTGCCAGCAGTTTAGAACCGCGGGACGAGCAGTACTTC	CASSLEPRDEQYF
-	TRBJ2-3	few	12	TRBV5-4	TGTGCCAGCAGCTTGGACTGGGATACGCAGTATTTT	CASSLDWDTQYF
-	TRBJ1-6	many	15	TRBV15	TGTGCCACCAGCAGTATGGGGGATGGGAATTCACCCCTCCACTTT	CATSSMGDGNSPLHF
-	TRBJ2-7	many	16	TRBV25-1	TGTGCCAGCAGTGAGCCTTACTCGACAGGCCACTACGAGCAGTACTTC	CASSEPYSTGHYEQYF
-	TRBJ1-3	many	12	TRBV12-3/TRBV12-4	TGTGCCAGCAGCAACGTTGGAAACACCATATATTTT	CASSNVGNTIYF
-	TRBJ1-4	many	14	TRBV7-8	TGTGCCAGCACCTACCTCCGCGAGGGGGAAAAACTGTTTTTT	CASTYLREGEKLFF
-	TRBJ1-5	many	12	TRBV7-8	TGTGCCAGCAGTGTTTCCAATCAGCCCCAGCATTTT	CASSVSNQPQHF
-	TRBJ2-7	many	13	TRBV27	TGTGCCAGCAGTCAAAGACAGAGATACGAGCAGTACTTC	CASSQRQRYEQYF
TRBD2	TRBJ2-1	few	16	TRBV7-2	TGTGCCAGCAGCCCCCTGTCCGGGGGGAGTTACAATGAGCAGTTCTTC	CASSPLSGGSYNEQFF
-	TRBJ1-1	-	13	TRBV12-3/TRBV12-4	TGTGCCAGCAGTTTAGGGGTGAACACTGAAGCTTTCTTT	CASSLGVNTEAFF
TRBD1	TRBJ1-5	many	15	TRBV20-1	TGCAGTGCTAGAAGGGACAGGGGGCGGAATCAGCCCCAGCATTTT	CSARRDRGRNQPQHF
-	TRBJ1-5	few	15	TRBV12-3/TRBV12-4	TGTGCCAGCAGTTTCTCGTTCTCCACCGCCCAGCCCCAGCATTTT	CASSFSFSTAQPQHF
TRBD1	TRBJ1-5	-	14	TRBV27	TGTGCCAGCAGTTCTCTGGGACAGGCCCAGCCCCAGCATTTT	CASSSLGQAQPQHF
-	TRBJ2-3	-	12	TRBV11-2	TGTGCCAGCAGCCTCTTCACAGATACGCAGTATTTT	CASSLFTDTQYF
-	TRBJ1-1	many	15	TRBV7-8	TGTGCCAGCAGCCCATACCTTCTGATGAACACTGAAGCTTTCTTT	CASSPYLLMNTEAFF
TRBD2	TRBJ2-3	many	17	TRBV5-1	TGCGCCAGCAGCCAACGCCCCCTAGCGGGGGGGCCAGATACGCAGTATTTT	CASSQRPLAGGPDTQYF
-	TRBJ2-2	many	13	TRBV29-1	TGCAGCGTTGCTCCAGGAGACACCGGGGAGCTGTTTTTT	CSVAPGDTGELFF
TRBD2	TRBJ2-3	many	16	TRBV6-4	TGTGCCAGCAGTGACTCTAGCGGGGGGGCCACAGATACGCAGTATTTT	CASSDSSGGATDTQYF
-	TRBJ2-7	many	14	TRBV27	TGTGCCAGCAGTTTTTCAGGGTTCTCCTACGAGCAGTACTTC	CASSFSGFSYEQYF
TRBD1	TRBJ2-7	few	15	TRBV11-2	TGTGCCAGCAGCTTGGGGACAGCAATATTCTACGAGCAGTACTTC	CASSLGTAIFYEQYF
TRBD2	TRBJ2-3	few	17	TRBV7-9	TGTGCCAGCAGCTCTGGGACTAGCGGGGGGACGTGGGATACGCAGTATTTT	CASSSGTSGGTWDTQYF
TRBD2	TRBJ2-3	few	16	TRBV20-1	TGCAGTGCTAGTCTAGCGGGGGTCACGGGCACAGATACGCAGTATTTT	CSASLAGVTGTDTQYF
-	TRBJ2-1	many	14	TRBV7-9	TGTGCCAGCAGGCCGTCTGGGAGTTACAATGAGCAGTTCTTC	CASRPSGSYNEQFF